The source of this T cell receptor beta chain is a study of vaccination effects on CD4 cells after COVID-19. Study background: ViraFEST used viral peptide pools to expand antigen-specific CD4+ T cells before sequencing.

Cells that had been cultured for 10 days were the source of isolated CD4+ T cells. The cohort was immunized with two doses of either the BNT162b2 or mRNA-1273 vaccine. This clone came up a few times. Its specificity is unknown. Germline values: CDR1 MDHEN, CDR2 SYDVKM. The CDR3 runs 13 residues. V was shortened by 5 bases and J by 6 bases, with 14 bases between the two germline ends. The protocol was immunoSEQ multiplex PCR, while the TCRdb copy is restricted to in-frame clones and leaves out a portion. The sample yields more than 60,000 clones, just under 75% seen once. The source of this sequence is a human donor who received a COVID-19 vaccine. Sequencing used CD4+ T cells from PBMCs cultured without peptide, obtained after COVID-19 vaccination. The rearrangement links TRBV28 to TRBJ2-7; D gene ambiguous. This CDR3 reads CASSLLTLGEQYV. The CDR3 DNA sequence: TGTGCCAGCAGTCTGCTGACACTGGGCGAGCAGTACGTC.